The 24 T cell receptor beta chains reported below all come from one sample, sequenced in a study of shared clonotypes between healthy human individuals. TCRdb's copy holds only in-frame clones and misses some; the assay was immunoSEQ multiplex PCR. Of millions of clones in the sample, roughly 95% are singletons; the top ten hold more than 0.1%. The sequenced material came from naive CD4+ T cells sorted from blood. Indicated subset: CD45RA+ positively selected. The receptors come from a man younger than 35 in good health.

This rearrangement joins TRBV18 to TRBJ2-1; a possible D gene is TRBD1 (5 bases). This CDR3 spans 12 amino acids. Germline assignment: CDR1 KGHSH and CDR2 LQKENI. V shed 5 bases and J shed 9 bases, with 11 bases lying between them. The CDR3 DNA sequence: TGTGCCAGCTCATCGACTGGGGCTGAGCAGTTCTTC. It specifies CASSSTGAEQFF.

The chain links TRBV7-9 to TRBJ2-5; TRBD1 matches at 9 bases. Germline assignment: CDR1 SEHNR and CDR2 FQNEAQ (reference sequence). The CDR3 is 14 residues long. The J segment lost 5 bases and the V segment lost 4 bases, leaving 5 bases of the junction unmatched. For the CDR3, the DNA is TGTGCCAGCAGCTGGGGACAGGGTTACGAGACCCAGTACTTC. Amino acids: CASSWGQGYETQYF.

This clone came up once. The chain joins TRBV5-8 to TRBJ2-5; either TRBD1 or TRBD2 may supply D (5 bases each). The germline V gene has CDR1 SGHTS and CDR2 YDEGEE. This CDR3 has 16 amino acids. V gave up 0 bases and J gave up 2 bases, with 14 bases separating them. CDR3: CASSLATGTGQETQYF. As DNA, the CDR3 is TGTGCCAGCAGCTTGGCCACAGGAACGGGGCAAGAGACCCAGTACTTC.

V and J are TRBV2 and TRBJ2-1, with D perhaps matching TRBD1 (5 bases). Germline-derived CDR1 and CDR2 are SNHLY and FYNNEI. The CDR3 sequence is 15 residues long. V dropped 4 bases and J dropped 1 base, with 11 bases sitting between them. The CDR3 sequence: CASSAAGLSYNEQFF. CDR3 nucleotide sequence: TGTGCCAGCAGTGCGGCAGGGTTGTCCTACAATGAGCAGTTCTTC.

As to this clone: This specimen includes other DNA sequences encoding the same CDR3. The chain is built from TRBV30 and TRBJ1-5; D possibly corresponds to TRBD1 (6 bases). V lost 1 base and J 2 bases, leaving 9 bases between the germline ends. In germline, CDR1 is GTSNPN, CDR2 SVGIG (reference sequence). The CDR3 sequence is 14 residues long. CDR3 amino acids: CAWSESGGNQPQHF. CDR3 bases: TGTGCCTGGAGTGAGTCAGGGGGCAATCAGCCCCAGCATTTT.

In nucleotides, the CDR3 is TGTGCCAGTAGTATCCTGCGTCCGGGGATGGGGGAACTGTTTTTT. Its protein is CASSILRPGMGELFF. V gene TRBV19 combines with J gene TRBJ1-4; D is perhaps TRBD1 (5 bases). There are 15 residues in the CDR3. CDR1 is LNHDA and CDR2 is SQIVND in the germline V gene (reference sequence). V was trimmed by 3 bases and J by 12 bases, leaving 20 bases between them. Drawing the rest from reference TRBV19 and TRBJ1-4, the complete variable domain is DGGITQSPKYLFRKEGQNVTLSCEQNLNHDAMYWYRQDPGQGLRLIYYSQIVNDFQKGDIAEGYSVSREKKESFPLTVTSAQKNPTAFYLCASSILRPGMGELFFGSGTQLSVL.

This chain joins TRBV7-9 and TRBJ2-1; perhaps TRBD2 as D (6 bases). Per the germline V gene, CDR1 is SEHNR and CDR2 is FQNEAQ (reference sequence). CDR3 size: 16 residues. V was clipped by 1 base and J by 10 bases, with 20 bases between them. DNA for the CDR3: TGTGCCAGCAGCTTAGTCGCGGGGTGGCTAGCTTTGGAGCAGTTCTTC. It yields the protein CASSLVAGWLALEQFF.

CDR3 DNA: TGTGCCAGCAGCTTAGAGGGGACGTCTAATTCACCCCTCCACTTT. It is translated as CASSLEGTSNSPLHF. The rearrangement links TRBV7-9 to TRBJ1-6; D may be TRBD1 (5 bases). The CDR3 length is 15 residues. Trimming took 1 base from V and 6 from J, leaving 10 bases between them. CDR1 and CDR2 from the germline V gene are SEHNR and FQNEAQ (reference sequence).

The V gene is TRBV6-5, the J gene TRBJ2-7; D is undetermined. Trimming stripped 2 bases from V and 0 bases from J, with 8 bases between. Per germline, CDR1 MNHEY and CDR2 SVGAGI. This CDR3 is 14 amino acids long. The CDR3: CASSYEVSSYEQYF. CDR3 DNA: TGTGCCAGCAGTTACGAGGTGTCCTCCTACGAGCAGTACTTC.

CDR3 nucleotides: TGTGCCAGCAGTTCCGGACAGCAAAGACTCGAGCAGTACTTC. Amino acid sequence: CASSSGQQRLEQYF. This rearrangement joins TRBV28 to TRBJ2-7; D perhaps matches TRBD1 (6 bases). V gave up 4 bases and J gave up 6 bases, with 16 bases separating them. The CDR3 covers 14 residues. The germline CDR1 and CDR2 sequences are MDHEN and SYDVKM.

The chain employs TRBV5-1 and TRBJ2-7; either TRBD1 or TRBD2 may supply D (5 bases each). Germline values: CDR1 SGHRS, CDR2 YFSETQ. V lost 2 bases, J lost 0 bases, and 9 bases lay in between. The CDR3 is 14 amino acids. The CDR3 DNA reads as TGCGCCAGCAGCTTAGGGGACCCCTCCTACGAGCAGTACTTC. It is translated as CASSLGDPSYEQYF.

This chain links TRBV9 with TRBJ1-2; D gene unclear. V was cut by 5 bases and J by 2 bases, with 13 bases left in between. Germline V CDR1 and CDR2: SGDLS, YYNGEE. The CDR3 totals 14 residues. CDR3 amino acids: CASSVTELNYGYTF. The CDR3 region has the DNA TGTGCCAGCAGTGTTACGGAGCTGAACTATGGCTACACCTTC.

The J gene is TRBJ2-3, the V gene TRBV4-1, with 7 positions matching TRBD2. This CDR3 has 15 amino acids. Looked up from germline, CDR1 is MGHRA and CDR2 is YSYEKL. V lost 3 bases to trimming and J lost 0 bases; unmatched junction nucleotides: 3. CDR3 in amino acids: CASSHTSASTDTQYF. The CDR3 DNA is TGCGCCAGCAGCCATACTAGCGCCAGCACAGATACGCAGTATTTT.

The chain uses TRBV10-3 and TRBJ1-6; D remains ambiguous. Between the trimmed V and J ends, which lost 0 bases and 9 bases, there was a span of 15 bases. From germline, CDR1 is ENHRY and CDR2 SYGVKD. This CDR3 has 16 residues. The CDR3 nucleotides are TGTGCCATCAGTGAGTCGGATTGGCGGGCCGGTTCACCCCTCCACTTT. Its protein is CAISESDWRAGSPLHF.

CDR3 in amino acids: CASSEGGPGELFF. CDR3 in DNA: TGCGCCAGCAGTGAGGGAGGGCCCGGGGAGCTGTTTTTT. The chain employs TRBV10-1 and TRBJ2-2, with a weak D call TRBD2 (6 bases). Per the germline V gene, CDR1 is WNHNN and CDR2 is SYGVQD (reference sequence). The CDR3 spans 13 residues. Trimming left V 2 bases short and J 6 bases short, with 7 bases between.

The chain links TRBV25-1 to TRBJ1-2; TRBD1 is a possible D gene (6 bases). Trimming took 6 bases from V and 1 from J, leaving 15 bases between them. The CDR3 consists of 15 residues. Germline V CDR1 and CDR2: MGHDK, SYGVNS. The CDR3: CASSPRGTSNYGYTF. The CDR3 region has the DNA TGTGCCAGCAGCCCCCGGGGGACAAGTAACTATGGCTACACCTTC.

This clone was recorded only once. The V and J genes are TRBV5-4 and TRBJ2-3; a weak D match, TRBD2 (6 bases). Trimming removed 0 bases from V and 2 bases from J, with 10 bases in between. Germline CDR1 SGHNT, CDR2 YYREEE (reference sequence). This CDR3 has 15 residues. The CDR3 sequence is CASSLATSPTDTQYF. The CDR3 DNA is TGTGCCAGCAGCTTGGCAACTAGCCCCACAGATACGCAGTATTTT.

With regard to this clone: Other DNA sequences in the sample encode the same CDR3. The chain has TRBV27 and TRBJ2-6; no firm D call. This CDR3 is built from 15 residues. Germline CDR1 reads MNHEY; CDR2 reads SMNVEV (reference sequence). The V gene lost 0 bases and the J gene lost 2 bases, with 5 bases spanning the gap. Here the CDR3 reads CASSLSRTGANVLTF. The CDR3, as DNA: TGTGCCAGCAGTTTATCTAGGACTGGGGCCAACGTCCTGACTTTC. Variable domain in full (rest from reference TRBV27 and TRBJ2-6): EAQVTQNPRYLITVTGKKLTVTCSQNMNHEYMSWYRQDPGLGLRQIYYSMNVEVTDKGDVPEGYKVSRKEKRNFPLILESPSPNQTSLYFCASSLSRTGANVLTFGAGSRLTVL.

CDR3 nucleotides: TGTGCCTGGGCCCCGACCGGGACAGGCGTCCTCTTATATAATTCACCCCTCCACTTT. It codes for CAWAPTGTGVLLYNSPLHF. The rearrangement joins TRBV30 to TRBJ1-6, with TRBD1 matching over 8 bases. This CDR3 is built from 19 residues. V was clipped by 5 bases and J by 4 bases; unmatched bases: 19. Germline CDR1 reads GTSNPN; CDR2 reads SVGIG (reference sequence).

This clone was seen a single time. V usage is TRBV11-2 and J usage is TRBJ2-1; 7 bases fit TRBD2. This CDR3 region has 15 residues. The germline gives CDR1 SGHAT, CDR2 FQNNGV. Trimming at V came to 5 bases and at J to 7 bases, leaving 11 bases not matched to a gene. The CDR3 is CASSKSSGARNEQFF. In nucleotides, the CDR3 is TGTGCCAGCAGCAAATCTAGCGGAGCCAGGAATGAGCAGTTCTTC.

V is TRBV10-1 and J is TRBJ2-1, with 14 bases lining up with TRBD2. Germline CDR1 and CDR2: WNHNN and SYGVQD (reference sequence). With V trimmed by 7 bases and J by 9 bases, 5 bases remained unmatched. CDR3 length: 14 amino acids. The CDR3 sequence: CASTGTSGGGEQFF. DNA for the CDR3: TGCGCCAGCACCGGGACTAGCGGGGGAGGTGAGCAGTTCTTC.

This clone was observed a handful of times. The V call is TRBV4-1, the J call TRBJ1-6; D gene uncertain. V was cut by 1 base and J by 14 bases, with 12 bases left in between. From germline, CDR1 is MGHRA and CDR2 YSYEKL. CDR3 length: 13 amino acids. The CDR3 is CASSQVPEVALHF. CDR3 DNA: TGCGCCAGCAGCCAAGTGCCAGAGGTGGCCCTCCACTTT.

The CDR3 bases are TGTGCCAGCAGTCCAGTACCGGGGGCGGAGGATAGGGAGCAGTACTTC. It specifies CASSPVPGAEDREQYF. The V call is TRBV28, the J call TRBJ2-7, with D perhaps given as TRBD1 or TRBD2 (6 bases each). V lost 5 bases, J lost 7 bases, and 24 bases lay in between. The CDR3 is made up of 16 amino acids. Germline CDR1 MDHEN, CDR2 SYDVKM.

This chain joins TRBV5-6 and TRBJ1-2; TRBD1 aligns across 8 bases. Germline trimming cut 3 bases from V and 4 bases from J; bases unmatched to any gene: 14. Germline V gene lookup returns CDR1 SGHDT and CDR2 YYEEEE. The CDR3 sequence is 17 residues long. The CDR3 DNA reads TGTGCCAGCAGCTCCTTTTCGGACAGGGTGGTATCCTATGGCTACACCTTC. Its protein product is CASSSFSDRVVSYGYTF.